Shown below are 12 T cell receptor beta chains from a single sample sequenced in a study of T-cell reconstitution after alpha-beta-depleted transplantation in children. TCRbeta library preparation incorporated unique molecular identifiers. TCRdb ran MiXCR on the PCR reads and lists one entry per CDR3 protein. The sample includes 40,000 to 60,000 distinct CDR3 sequences, around 8.8% of them seen just once. The sample consisted of PBMCs, mostly from graft donor cells, taken 60 days after TCRalphabeta/CD19-depleted stem cell transplant. These receptors all come from a male patient under 10 years old who had a stem cell transplant for chronic granulomatous disease, so the T cells may come from the graft donor.

The sample holds many counts of this clonotype. The chain joins TRBV5-1 to TRBJ2-5; D not resolved. V lost 2 bases to trimming and J lost 2 bases, with 4 bases between them. The CDR3 sequence is 12 residues long. Per the germline V gene, CDR1 is SGHRS and CDR2 is YFSETQ. The CDR3 is CASSFGQETQYF. The CDR3 bases are TGCGCCAGCAGCTTCGGACAAGAGACCCAGTACTTC.

Worth noting for this clonotype: This may come from a read error, since a much larger clone is one base off. The gene calls are TRBV7-2 and TRBJ1-3, with unresolved D. The CDR3 covers 14 residues. CDR1 is SGHTA, CDR2 FQGNSA, per germline. In DNA form, the CDR3 reads TGTGCCAGCAGCTTACAGCGGGGTGGAAACCCCATATATTTT. Amino acid sequence: CASSLQRGGNPIYF.

V and J are TRBV2 and TRBJ2-2; D possibly corresponds to TRBD2 (6 bases). The CDR3 length is 12 residues. Trimming removed 6 bases at V and 7 bases at J, with 9 bases between. The germline V gene encodes CDR1 SNHLY and CDR2 FYNNEI. DNA for the CDR3: TGTGCCAGCAGCCGACTAGTCGGGGAGCTGTTTTTT. This codes for CASSRLVGELFF.

This clonotype was found many times. V is TRBV6-1 and J is TRBJ2-7, with a tentative D call TRBD1 (5 bases). This CDR3 has 13 amino acids. Germline values: CDR1 MNHNS, CDR2 SASEGT. The V end lost 3 bases, the J end lost 6 bases, and 12 bases lay between the germline ends. CDR3 protein: CASSDRGTLEQYF. The CDR3 coding sequence is TGTGCCAGCAGTGATAGGGGAACCCTCGAGCAGTACTTC.

This clonotype showed up many times. This chain joins TRBV7-3 and TRBJ2-1; 9 positions match TRBD2. Per germline, CDR1 SGHTA and CDR2 FQGTGA. With V trimmed by 2 bases and J by 0 bases, 2 bases remained unmatched. The CDR3 loop spans 16 amino acids. This CDR3 reads CASSLDSGSSYNEQFF. The CDR3 DNA is TGTGCCAGCAGCTTAGATAGCGGGAGCTCCTACAATGAGCAGTTCTTC.

This clonotype was found many times. This chain joins TRBV11-2 and TRBJ2-7; D is ambiguous. Germline V gene sequence: CDR1 SGHAT, CDR2 FQNNGV. This CDR3 region has 15 residues. V lost 6 bases and J lost 7, with 22 bases in between. Here the CDR3 reads CASSFTNSRDGEQYF. The DNA of the CDR3 is TGTGCCAGCAGTTTTACAAACTCCCGTGATGGGGAGCAGTACTTC. The full variable domain, rest sourced from reference TRBV11-2 and TRBJ2-7, is EAGVAQSPRYKIIEKRQSVAFWCNPISGHATLYWYQQILGQGPKLLIQFQNNGVVDDSQLPKDRFSAERLKGVDSTLKIQPAKLEDSAVYLCASSFTNSRDGEQYFGPGTRLTVT.

The chain recombines TRBV14 with TRBJ1-3; a possible D gene is TRBD1 (5 bases). The CDR3 runs 14 residues. Germline V CDR1 and CDR2: SGHDN, FVKESK. V gave up 8 bases and J gave up 0 bases, with 11 bases separating them. This chain's CDR3 is CASGHIFSGNTIYF. The CDR3 nucleotides read TGTGCCAGCGGACATATCTTCTCTGGAAACACCATATATTTT.

This chain connects TRBV11-2 to TRBJ2-7; 16 bases agree with TRBD2. The CDR3 loop spans 18 amino acids. The trim removed 4 bases at V and 4 bases at J, leaving 10 bases unmatched. CDR1 SGHAT and CDR2 FQNNGV come from the germline V gene. The CDR3 protein is CASSWGLAGGGFAYEQYF. The CDR3 coding sequence is TGTGCCAGCAGCTGGGGACTAGCGGGAGGGGGTTTCGCGTACGAGCAGTACTTC.

In this sample, this clonotype turned up many times. The CDR3 protein is CASSLDTWGYTEAFF. CDR3 nucleotides: TGTGCCAGCAGCTTAGATACTTGGGGTTACACTGAAGCTTTCTTT. The chain recombines TRBV11-2 with TRBJ1-1, with D unresolved. Trimming removed 0 bases from V and 3 bases from J, with 11 bases in between. CDR1 is SGHAT and CDR2 is FQNNGV in the germline V gene. This CDR3 comprises 15 residues.

This clonotype appeared many times. The rearrangement uses TRBV15 and TRBJ2-3; D not resolved. CDR3 length: 16 residues. CDR1 LNHNV and CDR2 YYDKDF come from the germline V gene (reference sequence). V dropped 0 bases and J dropped 2 bases, with 12 bases sitting between them. The CDR3 loop is CATSRDPAPTTDTQYF. The CDR3 coding sequence is TGTGCCACCAGCAGAGATCCAGCTCCAACCACAGATACGCAGTATTTT.

In its sample, this clonotype was seen many times. J is TRBJ2-5 and V is TRBV5-1; D might be TRBD2 (6 bases). V lost 6 bases and J lost 4, with 13 bases in between. The CDR3 covers 13 residues. Germline CDR1 SGHRS, CDR2 YFSETQ. The CDR3 region has the DNA TGCGCCAGCACTCGACTAGTCGGAGAGACCCAGTACTTC. It specifies CASTRLVGETQYF.

This clonotype appeared a few times. This chain uses TRBV9 with TRBJ2-1; 14 bases map to TRBD2. From germline, CDR1 is SGDLS and CDR2 YYNGEE. The CDR3 is 18 residues long. V gave up 3 bases and J gave up 3 bases; unmatched junction bases: 8. The CDR3 protein is CASSGGLAGGRDYNEQFF. The CDR3 DNA reads as TGTGCCAGCAGCGGAGGACTAGCGGGGGGCCGCGACTACAATGAGCAGTTCTTC. The full variable domain, rest sourced from reference TRBV9 and TRBJ2-1, is DSGVTQTPKHLITATGQRVTLRCSPRSGDLSVYWYQQSLDQGLQFLIQYYNGEERAKGNILERFSAQQFPDLHSELNLSSLELGDSALYFCASSGGLAGGRDYNEQFFGPGTRLTVL.